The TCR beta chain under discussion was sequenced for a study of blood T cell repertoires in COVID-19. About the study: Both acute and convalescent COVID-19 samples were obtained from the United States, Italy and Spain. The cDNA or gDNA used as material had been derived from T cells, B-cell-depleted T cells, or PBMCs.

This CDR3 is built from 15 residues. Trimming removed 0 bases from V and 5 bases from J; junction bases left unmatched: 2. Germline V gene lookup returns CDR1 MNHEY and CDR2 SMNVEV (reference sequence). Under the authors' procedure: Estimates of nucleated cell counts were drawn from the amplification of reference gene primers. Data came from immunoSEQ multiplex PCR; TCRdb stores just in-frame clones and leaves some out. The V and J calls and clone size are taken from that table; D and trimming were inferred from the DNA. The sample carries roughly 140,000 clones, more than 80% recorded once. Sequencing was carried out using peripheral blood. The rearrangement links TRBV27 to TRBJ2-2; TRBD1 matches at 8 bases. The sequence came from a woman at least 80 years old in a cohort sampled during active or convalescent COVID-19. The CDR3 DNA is TGTGCCAGCAGTTTATCGCACAGGGGGACCGGGGAGCTGTTTTTT. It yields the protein CASSLSHRGTGELFF.